A selection of T cell receptor beta chains follows, all from one sample in a study of T-cell memory formation after mild COVID-19. Using its own MiXCR run on the 5' RACE reads, TCRdb lists one record per CDR3 protein. The table includes some 57,000 distinct CDR3 sequences, more than 10% detected once. Sequenced sample: PBMCs or a T cell subset sorted from them (not recorded which). The receptors shown here come from a man younger than 35 who had mild COVID-19 (a few samples of this study predate the infection). Cell type and time point are not known. Both conserved end residues are trimmed from each CDR3. A D gene is named only where the DNA matches it firmly.

V gene	CDR3 length	D gene	J gene	CDR3 protein
TRBV5-5	13	NA	TRBJ2-7	ASSLLQGRGYEQY
TRBV12-3/TRBV12-4	13	TRBD1	TRBJ2-1	ASTEQGANYNEQF
TRBV7-9	13	NA	TRBJ2-3	ASSLEGLRSDTQY
TRBV24-1	13	TRBD2	TRBJ2-3	ATSPRAGAADTQY
TRBV6-5	13	TRBD2	TRBJ2-1	ASSYGGGSYNEQF
TRBV5-1	15	NA	TRBJ2-5	ASSSGGTGGLQETQY
TRBV15	12	NA	TRBJ2-4	ATSTGLAKNIQY
TRBV3-1	13	TRBD1	TRBJ1-2	ASSLIGQGLGGYT
TRBV19	12	NA	TRBJ2-1	ASSPRSAYNEQF
TRBV2	12	TRBD1	TRBJ2-7	ASSLDRVGYEQY
TRBV20-1	13	TRBD2	TRBJ2-1	SARELAGAYNEQF
TRBV5-6	11	TRBD1	TRBJ2-3	ASSRDSWDTQY
TRBV20-1	11	TRBD1	TRBJ1-1	SAPGQAVAEAF
TRBV5-5	10	NA	TRBJ2-7	ASSLTSYEQY
TRBV6-5	12	TRBD1	TRBJ1-2	ASSRYRGSHGYT
TRBV9	12	NA	TRBJ2-1	ASRPLSSYNEQF
TRBV20-1	10	NA	TRBJ1-2	SARRRNYGYT
TRBV5-1	14	NA	TRBJ2-2	ASSLRATENTGELF
TRBV10-1	10	NA	TRBJ2-2	ASSGESGELF
TRBV5-1	14	TRBD2	TRBJ2-3	ASSLRPSGDTDTQY
TRBV20-1	11	NA	TRBJ1-5	SARTYRDQPQH
TRBV5-6	12	TRBD1	TRBJ2-5	ASSWGTGVETQY
TRBV7-3	11	NA	TRBJ2-2	ASSSMLGGELF
TRBV20-1	12	NA	TRBJ2-2	SARDRRNTGELF
TRBV20-1	11	TRBD2	TRBJ2-5	SARSGGDLSQY
TRBV28	15	NA	TRBJ2-4	ASSLRGVPLAKNIQY
TRBV9	10	NA	TRBJ2-3	ASSVDRDTQY
TRBV10-3	12	NA	TRBJ2-2	AIGGTERPGELF
TRBV30	13	NA	TRBJ2-7	AWRPEGYLSYEQY
TRBV28	12	NA	TRBJ2-5	ASSRLGGQETQY
TRBV15	12	NA	TRBJ1-5	ATSRDAVSQPQH
TRBV19	17	TRBD1	TRBJ2-2	ASSIGGTGGYKNTGELF
TRBV7-3	13	NA	TRBJ2-3	ASSFWGASTDTQY
TRBV12-3/TRBV12-4	16	NA	TRBJ1-5	ASSFRVWGTRGPQPQH
TRBV9	14	TRBD2	TRBJ2-3	ASSVGVAGGVDTQY
TRBV27	11	NA	TRBJ1-2	ASSWGPRRGYT
TRBV6-6	11	NA	TRBJ1-2	ASRGGENYGYT
TRBV30	12	TRBD2	TRBJ2-1	AWSPGTSGHEQF
TRBV6-5	16	TRBD2	TRBJ2-5	ASSYSSSGGLSQETQY
TRBV29-1	11	NA	TRBJ1-2	SVPDSFSYGYT
TRBV5-1	15	TRBD2	TRBJ2-5	ASRVGLAGGNQETQY
TRBV20-1	12	NA	TRBJ2-1	SAREVTGAGEQF
TRBV7-9	10	NA	TRBJ2-5	AGGRSQETQY
TRBV7-3	12	TRBD2	TRBJ2-1	ASSLTSSGGEQF
TRBV12-3/TRBV12-4	12	TRBD2	TRBJ2-1	ASSPTSGGDEQF
TRBV3-1	14	TRBD2	TRBJ2-5	ASSPSLAGLQETQY
TRBV28	13	NA	TRBJ1-1	ASSVGGGMRTEAF
TRBV5-4	15	TRBD1	TRBJ2-5	ASSLLWADRAKETQY
TRBV20-1	11	NA	TRBJ1-5	SAREGLAQPQH
TRBV4-3	13	NA	TRBJ1-1	ASSQVRTRNTEAF
TRBV7-2	12	NA	TRBJ1-2	ASSPRQLNYGYT
TRBV3-1	12	NA	TRBJ2-3	ASSQDGGTDTQY
TRBV5-1	10	NA	TRBJ2-3	ASTQSGDTQY